These 27 T cell receptor beta chains came from one sample sequenced in a study of CXCR3-negative and CXCR3-positive naive CD8 T cells. The libraries of TRB cDNA were prepared using 5' RACE with UMI labels. TCRdb reprocessed the 5' RACE reads and stores each CDR3 protein as one record, lacking DNA. This repertoire includes tens of thousands of distinct CDR3 sequences. The sequenced material came from naive CXCR3- CD8+ T cells from blood. The subset here: CD45RO-CCR7+CD27+CD95- naive CD8+ T cells lacking CXCR3 (TNR3-). These receptors all come from a human donor in good health. Some clones in this sample may be carry-over from other donors' samples.

The gene calls are TRBV28 and TRBJ2-7; as DNA is missing, the TRBD1 call by TCRdb cannot be tested. The CDR3 covers 15 residues. Germline V gene data show CDR1 as MDHEN and CDR2 as SYDVKM. The CDR3 sequence: CASSSFRVLYYEQYF. Based on the CDR3 plus reference TRBV28 and TRBJ2-7, the full variable domain is DVKVTQSSRYLVKRTGEKVFLECVQDMDHENMFWYRQDPGLGLRLIYFSYDVKMKEKGDIPEGYSVSREKKERFSLILESASTNQTSMYLCASSSFRVLYYEQYFGPGTRLTVT.

CDR3: CSVGQGATNIDTGELFF. V gene TRBV29-1 combines with J gene TRBJ2-2; TCRdb outputs TRBD1, but without DNA this stays unchecked. Germline V lookup: CDR1 SQVTM, CDR2 ANQGSEA. The CDR3 totals 17 residues.

The chain uses TRBV20-1 and TRBJ2-7; TCRdb outputs TRBD1, but without DNA this stays unchecked. Germline CDR1 is DFQATT and CDR2 is SNEGSKA (reference sequence). CDR3 length: 14 amino acids. The CDR3 sequence: CSARDPGAPYEQYF.

This chain links TRBV9 with TRBJ2-1; absent DNA, TCRdb's TRBD1 call cannot be checked. The CDR3 is made up of 15 amino acids. Germline CDR1 reads SGDLS; CDR2 reads YYNGEE. CDR3: CASSEGIGLYNEQFF.

The chain employs TRBV6-2 or TRBV6-3 and TRBJ2-7. CDR3 length: 12 amino acids. The V gene's germline CDR1 is MNHEY and CDR2 SVGEGT. The CDR3 is CASSYPRSEQYF.

The rearrangement uses TRBV29-1 and TRBJ1-5; there is no DNA to check the TCRdb D call of TRBD1. CDR1 is SQVTM, CDR2 ANQGSEA, per germline. The CDR3 spans 13 residues. The chain's CDR3 is CSALGTDNQPQHF.

This chain joins TRBV7-9 and TRBJ2-1; TCRdb selects TRBD2, and the lack of DNA leaves this call unchecked. The CDR3 has 16 amino acids. Germline V gene lookup returns CDR1 SEHNR and CDR2 FQNEAQ (reference sequence). The CDR3 here is CASSSRTSGVYNEQFF.

This sequence joins TRBV12-3 or TRBV12-4 and TRBJ2-3. The CDR3 spans 13 residues. This chain's CDR3 is CASSFLETDTQYF.

This chain connects TRBV20-1 to TRBJ2-7; the D call from TCRdb, TRBD1, cannot be confirmed without DNA. The length of the CDR3 is 15 residues. Germline CDR1 reads DFQATT; CDR2 reads SNEGSKA (reference sequence). The CDR3 is CSAKEFRGGGYEQYF.

The chain is built from TRBV20-1 and TRBJ2-5; the TCRdb call, TRBD1, lacks DNA for checking. CDR1 is DFQATT and CDR2 is SNEGSKA in the germline V gene (reference sequence). The CDR3 is 14 residues long. CDR3 region: CSARGRDYQETQYF.

The rearrangement joins TRBV7-9 to TRBJ1-5. This CDR3 is 13 amino acids long. The germline V gene has CDR1 SEHNR and CDR2 FQNEAQ (reference sequence). The CDR3 sequence: CASSLQPNQPQHF.

The rearrangement joins TRBV29-1 to TRBJ2-2; TCRdb indicates TRBD1, and absent DNA this call remains unverified. The germline V gene encodes CDR1 SQVTM and CDR2 ANQGSEA. The CDR3 is 13 amino acids. CDR3 sequence reads: CSVGGQGTGELFF.

J is TRBJ2-7 and V is TRBV15; there is no DNA to check the TCRdb D call of TRBD1. The CDR3 extends over 14 amino acids. Germline CDR1 is LNHNV and CDR2 is YYDKDF (reference sequence). CDR3 amino acids: CATSREQGAGEQYF.

This sequence joins TRBV7-2 and TRBJ2-2; with no DNA, the TCRdb D assignment of TRBD2 cannot be verified. CDR1 and CDR2 (germline): SGHTA, FQGNSA. This CDR3 has 15 residues. The CDR3 region is CASSGLAGGTGELFF.

This sequence joins TRBV6-5 and TRBJ2-7; TCRdb's D gene call, TRBD2, goes unchecked for lack of DNA. The CDR3 runs 14 residues. Germline V lookup: CDR1 MNHEY, CDR2 SVGAGI. CDR3: CASSLSGPTYEQYF.

This chain uses TRBV4-2 with TRBJ1-1; TCRdb designates TRBD1, a call that cannot be tested without DNA. Germline loops: CDR1 LGHNA, CDR2 YNFKEQ. This CDR3 contains 16 residues. The CDR3 reads CASSQVGTAMNTEAFF.

This chain joins TRBV20-1 and TRBJ2-7; the D call of TRBD2 rests on TCRdb alone, since no DNA is present to check it. There are 14 residues in the CDR3. Germline assignment: CDR1 DFQATT and CDR2 SNEGSKA (reference sequence). CDR3 sequence reads: CSARIISGGFEQYF.

CDR3 loop: CASSLEQLYNEQFF. J is TRBJ2-1 and V is TRBV28. Germline loops: CDR1 MDHEN, CDR2 SYDVKM. The CDR3 loop spans 14 amino acids. Using reference TRBV28 and TRBJ2-1 for the parts outside the CDR3, the full variable domain is DVKVTQSSRYLVKRTGEKVFLECVQDMDHENMFWYRQDPGLGLRLIYFSYDVKMKEKGDIPEGYSVSREKKERFSLILESASTNQTSMYLCASSLEQLYNEQFFGPGTRLTVL.

V is TRBV6-2 or TRBV6-3 and J is TRBJ2-3; TCRdb reports TRBD2, a call that lacks DNA to check it against. The CDR3 consists of 18 residues. Germline V gene data show CDR1 as MNHEY and CDR2 as SVGEGT. The CDR3 is CATFLNERGPTRTDTQYF.

The CDR3 protein is CASSWDGVGGQPQHF. The rearrangement joins TRBV5-1 to TRBJ1-5. The CDR3 loop spans 15 amino acids. Looked up from germline, CDR1 is SGHRS and CDR2 is YFSETQ.

V usage is TRBV5-1 and J usage is TRBJ2-1; no DNA is available, so the TRBD2 call from TCRdb remains unchecked. The CDR3 is 16 residues long. Germline V gene data show CDR1 as SGHRS and CDR2 as YFSETQ. This CDR3 is CASSSALGLAANEQFF.

This chain joins TRBV14 and TRBJ1-2; TCRdb calls TRBD1, which cannot be checked without DNA. The V gene's germline CDR1 is SGHDN and CDR2 FVKESK. CDR3 size: 16 residues. CDR3 protein: CASSQDLRGSGYGYTF.

J is TRBJ1-2 and V is TRBV29-1. Germline values: CDR1 SQVTM, CDR2 ANQGSEA. CDR3 length: 14 amino acids. CDR3 sequence reads: CSAPIDDTVYGYTF. The variable domain in full, completed from reference TRBV29-1 and TRBJ1-2, reads SAVISQKPSRDICQRGTSLTIQCQVDSQVTMMFWYRQQPGQSLTLIATANQGSEATYESGFVIDKFPISRPNLTFSTLTVSNMSPEDSSIYLCSAPIDDTVYGYTFGSGTRLTVV.

V gene TRBV7-6 combines with J gene TRBJ2-7; TCRdb returns TRBD2, unconfirmable since there is no DNA. Germline V gives CDR1 SGHVS, CDR2 FNYEAQ. The CDR3 runs to 15 residues. CDR3 in amino acids: CASSSRLASTYEQYF. Filled out from reference TRBV7-6 and TRBJ2-7, the complete variable domain reads GAGVSQSPRYKVTKRGQDVALRCDPISGHVSLYWYRQALGQGPEFLTYFNYEAQQDKSGLPNDRFSAERPEGSISTLTIQRTEQRDSAMYRCASSSRLASTYEQYFGPGTRLTVT.

The V call is TRBV12-3 or TRBV12-4, the J call TRBJ2-7; with no DNA, the TCRdb D assignment of TRBD2 cannot be verified. The CDR3 extends over 16 amino acids. Here the CDR3 reads CASSLKPGLAGREQYF.

The gene calls are TRBV5-1 and TRBJ2-2. The CDR3 contains 13 residues. CDR1 is SGHRS and CDR2 is YFSETQ in the germline V gene. The CDR3 sequence: CASRRVVTGELFF.

V usage is TRBV6-6 and J usage is TRBJ1-5; TCRdb calls TRBD1, which cannot be checked without DNA. This CDR3 has 15 amino acids. Germline CDR1 MNHNY, CDR2 SVGAGI (reference sequence). This CDR3 is CASSWDGISNQPQHF.